This T cell receptor (beta chain) was sequenced for a study of T cell responses to AZD1222 COVID-19 vaccine. Whole-study context: The analysis combined second doses at about 4 or about 12 weeks.

Between the trimmed V and J ends, which lost 6 bases and 9 bases, there was a span of 9 bases. Per the germline V gene, CDR1 is DFQATT and CDR2 is SNEGSKA (reference sequence). The CDR3 contains 10 residues. Study observations and caveats: Without day 14 samples, only post-peak T cell repertoires were studied. Dominant CD4 TCR responses targeted spike regions 160-218 and 743-854. As reported, nearly half of all spike-specific TCRs target variant regions that are unmutated.

Note on this clone: Its antigen is unidentified.

Assay: immunoSEQ multiplex PCR; the TCRdb copy retains only in-frame clones and omits some. The data show 100,000 to 140,000 clones, with roughly 90% seen just once and around 6.7% held by the top ten. The rearrangement links TRBV20-1 to TRBJ2-1, with no clear D. Material: peripheral blood, obtained on day 0 of AZD1222 vaccination. This clonotype originated in an adult in good health. The CDR3 bases are TGCAGTGCCCTGCGTAGTGAGCAGTTCTTC. Protein sequence: CSALRSEQFF.